This T cell receptor (beta chain) was sequenced in a study of read filtering for tumor transcriptome and immune sequencing. V was cut by 5 bases and J by 0 bases, with 10 bases left in between. The CDR3 totals 14 residues. Looked up from germline, CDR1 is SQVTM and CDR2 is ANQGSEA. General study results and limits: Single-read clonotypes: about 81.9% of IR-seq clonotypes (around 3.6% of reads), around three quarters of RNA-seq clonotypes (44.6% of reads).

This library used roughly 400 ng RNA and molecular barcoded adaptors spanning alpha/delta and beta/gamma chains. TCRdb reanalysed the reads using MiXCR and keeps one entry per CDR3 protein. The data show about 46,000 distinct CDR3 sequences, with 15% to 20% seen just once and less than 45% held by the top ten. This clonotype was recorded at least ten times. Its antigen is still unknown. The sequenced sample consisted of a population of CD138-negative cells sorted from bone marrow. The receptor was isolated from a donor older than 35 with multiple myeloma. This chain connects TRBV29-1 to TRBJ1-4; D gene ambiguous. CDR3 loop: CSVRRGTTNEKLFF. CDR3 bases: TGCAGCGTTCGACGCGGGACAACTAATGAAAAACTGTTTTTT.